Given below is one T cell receptor (beta chain) in context. Per the original data handling: Nucleated cell number was recorded as an estimate derived from reference gene primer amplification. Produced via immunoSEQ multiplex PCR; TCRdb's table is partial and in-frame only. V and J calls and clone size are those listed in that table; D and trimming were worked out from the DNA. The table records some 74,000 clones, approximately 79% of them present only once. The data derive from a study of blood T cell repertoires in COVID-19. Study-wide context: Some COVID-19 samples were acute and others convalescent; all came from the United States, Italy and Spain. T cells, B-cell-depleted T cells, or PBMCs supplied cDNA or gDNA.

The germline gives CDR1 MDHEN, CDR2 SYDVKM. The V gene lost 2 bases and the J gene lost 0 bases, with 8 bases spanning the gap. The CDR3 loop spans 15 amino acids. Sequences were obtained from peripheral blood. The chain couples TRBV28 to TRBJ1-3; D remains unclear. The source is a man aged 65 to 79 with active or convalescent COVID-19. CDR3 residues: CASSLIGSSGNTIYF. The DNA for the CDR3 is TGTGCCAGCAGTTTAATTGGTAGCTCTGGAAACACCATATATTTT.